In this sample, the clone carrying this T cell receptor (beta chain) turned up many times. Both TCRalpha and TCRbeta chains were reverse transcribed with V-gene-specific primers. A roughly 19-cycle PCR with a constant-region primer and V-primer adapter amplified TCRs. One entry per CDR3 protein results from TCRdb running MiXCR on the reads. The data show approximately 100,000 distinct CDR3 sequences, around 20% seen once. Germline CDR1 reads MNHNS; CDR2 reads SASEGT. J gave up 1 base and V 8 bases, and 8 bases lay outside the gene matches. CDR3 length: 15 amino acids. This sample is part of a study of low-dose radiotherapy and immunotherapy resistance in tumors. Background on the study: Cohort 1 received 0.5 Gy per fraction every 2 weeks, totaling 6.5 Gy. Both drugs were delivered intravenously to patients (nivolumab 240 mg every two weeks and ipilimumab 1 mg/kg every six weeks).

Time point given: after trial treatment. Treatment meaning: LDRT plus nivolumab, ipilimumab, low-dose cyclophosphamide and aspirin (RACIN trial). This clonotype was sampled from a male donor with prostate cancer. The chain recombines TRBV6-1 with TRBJ2-3, with 8 bases that match TRBD1. Sequences were derived from PBMCs, sampled after low-dose radiotherapy plus immunotherapy. The CDR3, as DNA: TGTGCCAGCGGGGGAGAGGACAGGGGCACAGATACGCAGTATTTT. Amino acid sequence: CASGGEDRGTDTQYF.